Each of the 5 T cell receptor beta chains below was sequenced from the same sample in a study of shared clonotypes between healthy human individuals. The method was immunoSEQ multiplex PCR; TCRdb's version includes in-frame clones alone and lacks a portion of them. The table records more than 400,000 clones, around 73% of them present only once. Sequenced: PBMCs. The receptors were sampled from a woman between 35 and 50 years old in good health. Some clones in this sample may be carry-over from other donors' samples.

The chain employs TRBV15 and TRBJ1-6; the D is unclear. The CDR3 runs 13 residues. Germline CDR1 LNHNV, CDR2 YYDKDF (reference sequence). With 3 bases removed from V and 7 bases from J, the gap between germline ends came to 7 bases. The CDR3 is CATSSGENSPLHF. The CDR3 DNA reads TGTGCCACCAGCAGCGGGGAAAATTCACCCCTCCACTTT.

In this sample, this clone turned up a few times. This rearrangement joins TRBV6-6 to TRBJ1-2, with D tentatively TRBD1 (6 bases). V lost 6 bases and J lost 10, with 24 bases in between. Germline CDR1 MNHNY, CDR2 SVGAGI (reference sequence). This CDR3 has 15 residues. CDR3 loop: CASRPGVGGDKDYTF. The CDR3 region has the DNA TGTGCCAGCAGGCCAGGGGTCGGGGGTGATAAAGACTACACCTTC.

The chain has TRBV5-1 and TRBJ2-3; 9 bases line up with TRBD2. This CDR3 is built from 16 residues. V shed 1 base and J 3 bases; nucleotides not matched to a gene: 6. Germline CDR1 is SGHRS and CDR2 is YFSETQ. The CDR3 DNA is TGCGCCAGCAGCTTGCGAGAGACTAGCGGAACAGATACGCAGTATTTT. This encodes CASSLRETSGTDTQYF.

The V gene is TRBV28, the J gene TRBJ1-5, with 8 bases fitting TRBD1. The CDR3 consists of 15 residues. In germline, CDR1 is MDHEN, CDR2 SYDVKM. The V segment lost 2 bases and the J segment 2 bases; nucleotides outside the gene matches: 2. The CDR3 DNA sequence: TGTGCCAGCAGTTTAGAGGGACAGGGCAATCAGCCCCAGCATTTT. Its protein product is CASSLEGQGNQPQHF.

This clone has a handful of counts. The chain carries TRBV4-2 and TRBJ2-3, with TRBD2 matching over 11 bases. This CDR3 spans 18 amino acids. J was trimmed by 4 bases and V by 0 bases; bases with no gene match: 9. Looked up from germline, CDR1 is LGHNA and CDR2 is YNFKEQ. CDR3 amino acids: CASSQDLILAGVPDTQYF. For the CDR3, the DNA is TGTGCCAGCAGCCAAGATTTGATACTAGCGGGAGTCCCAGATACGCAGTATTTT.